The T cell receptor beta chain under discussion was sequenced for a study of identical twins. Study results and caveats: Insertion counts were lower in abundant cord blood beta clonotypes, a trend that memory repertoires did not show. Zero-insertion analyses were open to partial confounding by invariant MAIT and iNKT cells.

Each CDR3 protein gets one entry after TCRdb re-called the 5' RACE reads with MiXCR. The table records 350,000 to 400,000 distinct CDR3 sequences, roughly 10% of them present only once. Concerning this clonotype itself: Its specificity is not known.

Trimming took 2 bases from V and 9 from J, leaving 14 bases between them. The germline CDR1 and CDR2 sequences are MNHNS and SASEGT. This CDR3 contains 14 residues. The chain is built from TRBV6-1 and TRBJ2-1; D is perhaps TRBD1 or TRBD2 (6 bases each). Input material: naive T cells sorted from blood. The TCR was taken from a woman between 50 and 59 years old in good health. The CDR3 protein is CASSELVRGREQFF. The CDR3 nucleotides read TGTGCCAGCAGTGAATTGGTCCGGGGGCGTGAGCAGTTCTTC.